This T cell receptor (beta chain) was observed in a study of shared clonotypes between healthy human individuals (dated by TCRdb to about 2020). The study in broad terms: The cohort included a few men and a couple of women between 18 and 49 years of age. Per donor, three plates each were used for CD4 naive and CD4 memory, two for CD8 naive, and one for CD8 memory. The study deeply sequenced blood TCR repertoires of five healthy adults to estimate repertoire size and the extent of clonotype sharing between individuals. Libraries were prepared and TCR repertoires were sequenced by different laboratories using diverse techniques, in order to increase sequencing depth and limit assay-specific biases. Leukapheresis yielded between about 0.9 and 9.5 billion PBMCs per donor. Summary of the overall study and its limitations: Sampling was restricted to blood, and TCR repertoires in tissues likely differ from the TCR repertoires found in blood. Across four donors, roughly 5% of naive CD4, roughly 3.3% of naive CD8, 2.3% of memory CD4, and over 0.35% of memory CD8 clonotypes were shared. Even with the large sequencing depth, rarefaction of the sorted-subset datasets indicated that sequencing was incomplete. Naive subsets generally had larger estimated clonotype richness than memory subsets. Because the study included only a small number of donors, the genetic and exposure-history diversity represented was limited. Based on pairwise subsampling, the degree of clonotype sharing among donors was expected to be affected by sequencing depth. Compared with non-shared clonotypes, the clonotypes found in all four sorted-subset donors had higher generation probabilities.

Using the deep immunoSEQ assay, TCR CDR3 regions were amplified from genomic DNA by multiplex PCR. Genomic DNA extracted from each cell subset was distributed evenly over all wells of several immunoSEQ 96-well plates, and each plate served as one replicate. For sorted subsets, each replicate PCR was loaded with roughly 0.2 ug genomic DNA, equivalent to 30,000 or so T cell genomes. Purified libraries were measured with a Qubit 3.0 fluorometer, size-checked on a Bioanalyzer 2100, and measured again with the KAPA Library Quantification kit. Every immunoSEQ 96-well plate was sequenced on a dedicated single-read 150-cycle Illumina NextSeq 550 flow cell. The original pipeline was this. The immunoSEQ output contained only junctional sequences without quality scores, so filtering could not match that applied to full-length reads. Sequences were annotated with PyIR, a Python wrapper for IgBLAST v1.9, using IMGT germline references to assign V/J genes and CDR3. Reads were removed for weak V/J assignments (E-value above 1e-6), missing CDR3, stop codons, out-of-frame junctions, or ambiguous translated residues. V3J clonotypes were defined as sequences sharing the same inferred V gene, J gene, and CDR3 amino acid sequence. The percentage overlap between two repertoires was calculated by dividing the number of shared unique clonotypes by the size of the smaller repertoire. Three approaches were used to assess repertoire richness: RTK rarefaction, the Chao1 estimator, and Recon v2.1 estimates of unobserved clonotypes. Generation probabilities were computed with OLGA for all TCRbeta clonotypes obtained by the gDNA method from several donors. Entries here come from immuneACCESS through TCRdb and include only in-frame sequences with V and J called. Some clones fail to appear in such tables; in the studies checked, an unresolved V gene covers under half of the shortfall, and the cause of the remainder is unknown. The DNA was the basis for D and trimming; V, J and clone size are from that table. This sample gives roughly 700,000 clones in total; around 74% of them show up just once. More than 1.5% of the sample is taken by the ten largest.

Healthy HIV-negative adults with no recently reported acute infections or vaccinations were included as donors. Every donor was a Caucasian adult residing in Nashville, Tennessee, USA. CD4+ T cells were enriched by magnetic negative selection; naive cells were then positively selected on CD45RA, and the negative fraction formed the memory subset. Blood was collected by leukapheresis, and PBMCs were isolated by Ficoll-Histopaque density gradient centrifugation and then cryopreserved in liquid nitrogen vapor phase. Analytical flow cytometry was used to check the purity and quantity of each magnetically sorted T cell population. Each sorted fraction had its genomic DNA isolated and then quantified by UV absorbance on a Nanodrop 2000c. The CDR3 starts with the cysteine, ends with the phenylalanine, and has 14 residues. The only DNA kept is the CDR3, 42 bases in frame from the first base. From V the trimming removes 4 bases and from J it removes 4 bases, while the gene matches leave 6 bases of the junction unaccounted for. Per the germline V gene, SGHAT is the CDR1 and FQNNGV is the CDR2.

Ten or more counts support this clone. Its antigen is unknown. Per-base quality was not reported, and no clone a single base away is much larger than it. The chain is made from TRBV11-2 and TRBJ1-2; the central 7 bases match TRBD1. Sequencing was done on a sample of memory CD4+ T cells sorted from blood. The cell subset or site tag for this specimen amounts to: CD45RA-negative fraction. This TCR derives from a woman in her 30s in good health. The CDR3 loop reads CASSSRDSSYGYTF. The DNA is as follows: TGTGCCAGCAGCTCAAGGGACAGTTCCTATGGCTACACCTTC.